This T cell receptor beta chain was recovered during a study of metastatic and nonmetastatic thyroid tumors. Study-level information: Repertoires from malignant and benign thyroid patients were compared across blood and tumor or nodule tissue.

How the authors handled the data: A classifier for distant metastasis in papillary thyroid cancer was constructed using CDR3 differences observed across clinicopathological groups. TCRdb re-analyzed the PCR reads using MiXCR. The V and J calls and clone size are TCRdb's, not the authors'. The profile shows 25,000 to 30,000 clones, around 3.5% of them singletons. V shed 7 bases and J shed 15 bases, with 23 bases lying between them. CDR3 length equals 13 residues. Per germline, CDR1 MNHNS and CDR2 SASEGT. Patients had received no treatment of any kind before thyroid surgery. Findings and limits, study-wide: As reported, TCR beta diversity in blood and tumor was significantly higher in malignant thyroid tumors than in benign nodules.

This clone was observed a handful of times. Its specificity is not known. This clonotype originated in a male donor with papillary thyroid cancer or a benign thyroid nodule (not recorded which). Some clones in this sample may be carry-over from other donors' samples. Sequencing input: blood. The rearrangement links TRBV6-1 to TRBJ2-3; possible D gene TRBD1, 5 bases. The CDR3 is CASTLQVGDMHYF. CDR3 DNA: TGTGCCAGCACTCTACAGGTTGGGGATATGCACTATTTT.